These T cell receptor beta chains were read from a single sample in a study of blood T cell repertoires in COVID-19. TCRdb's copy holds only in-frame clones and misses some; the assay was immunoSEQ multiplex PCR. The sample yields a few hundred thousand clones, roughly 90% seen once. Source material: peripheral blood. The receptors derive from a woman aged 45 to 65 with active or convalescent COVID-19. Both conserved end residues are part of each CDR3. A D gene is named only where the DNA matches it firmly.

TRBV7-6	TRBJ1-3	-	TGTGCCAGCAGCTCGTTCTACCGGGACTCTGGAAACACCATATATTTT	CASSSFYRDSGNTIYF
TRBV27	TRBJ1-4	TRBD1	TGTGCCAGCAGTCGTACCCCACAGGGGAGAGACGGAAAACTGTTTTTT	CASSRTPQGRDGKLFF
TRBV27	TRBJ2-1	-	TGTGCCAGCTCTCCTTATCCTCCCGGGCAGTTCTTC	CASSPYPPGQFF
TRBV9	TRBJ2-1	-	TGTGCCAGCAGCGTAGCGGACACATACAATGAGCAGTTCTTC	CASSVADTYNEQFF
TRBV7-3	TRBJ1-1	TRBD1	TGTGCCAGCAGCCCGGACAGGGCCTCCGGAATTGCTTTCTTT	CASSPDRASGIAFF
TRBV19	TRBJ1-2	-	TGTGCCAGTAGTATCGGAACCCTCGGGAATGGCTACACCTTC	CASSIGTLGNGYTF
TRBV19	TRBJ2-2	-	TGTGCCACCAACTTCCGGGACACCGGGGAGCTGTTTTTT	CATNFRDTGELFF
TRBV7-2	TRBJ1-3	-	TGTGCCAGCAGCTTAGCCGGAGGGTACGCTGGAAACACCATATATTTT	CASSLAGGYAGNTIYF
TRBV29-1	TRBJ2-2	-	TGCAGCGTTGGGGGAGCAGGAAGAAACACCGGGGAGCTGTTTTTT	CSVGGAGRNTGELFF
TRBV7-3	TRBJ1-1	-	TGTGCCAACCTTTGGGGGGGTGAGACTGAAGCTTTCTTT	CANLWGGETEAFF
TRBV7-8	TRBJ2-2	-	TGTGCCAGCAGCTTAGGAGGTGGGACCGGGGAGCTGTTTTTT	CASSLGGGTGELFF
TRBV7-9	TRBJ2-5	TRBD2	TGTGCCAGCAGCTTCCGGACTAGCGCCCAGGGTGGGGGCCAGTACTTC	CASSFRTSAQGGGQYF
TRBV5-1	TRBJ2-5	TRBD1	TGCGCCAGCAGCTTGGGGACGACAGGGGAAGAGACCCAGTACTTC	CASSLGTTGEETQYF
TRBV12-3/TRBV12-4	TRBJ2-6	-	TGTGCCAGCCTAAGCTCTGGGGCCAACGTCCTGACTTTC	CASLSSGANVLTF
TRBV5-1	TRBJ2-5	TRBD2	TGCGCCAGCAGCTTGGAGTGGACTAGCGGGATCGAGACCCAGTACTTC	CASSLEWTSGIETQYF
TRBV5-6	TRBJ1-3	TRBD1	TGTGCCAGCAGCTCCGAGACAGGGGCTGGAAACACCATATATTTT	CASSSETGAGNTIYF
TRBV3-1/TRBV3-2	TRBJ1-1	TRBD1	TGTGCCAGCAGCCAGCCCCTCTCACAGGGGGTGATGCACACTGAAGCTTTCTTT	CASSQPLSQGVMHTEAFF
TRBV11-2	TRBJ2-5	-	TGTGCCAGCAGCTTAGACTCCTACCAAGAGACCCAGTACTTC	CASSLDSYQETQYF
TRBV5-1	TRBJ2-7	TRBD2	TGCGCCAGCAGCCCGGGGGGATACTCCTACGAGCAGTACTTC	CASSPGGYSYEQYF
TRBV6-1	TRBJ1-4	-	TGTGCCAGCAGTGCCCCCCTTGTCGGCAGTGACACTAGGAAACTGTTTTTT	CASSAPLVGSDTRKLFF
TRBV28	TRBJ1-2	-	TGTGCCAGCAGTACATATGGGGGGGATAACTATGGCTACACCTTC	CASSTYGGDNYGYTF
TRBV7-9	TRBJ2-7	TRBD1	TGTGCCAGCAGCTTGGGGACAGGGACAATCTACGAGCAGTACTTC	CASSLGTGTIYEQYF
TRBV30	TRBJ2-5	-	TGTGCCTGGAGCTCCCTCAGGGGCAAGGTGGAGACCCAGTACTTC	CAWSSLRGKVETQYF
TRBV18	TRBJ1-6	TRBD1	TGTGCCAGCTCACCCTCCGGGACAGCTAATTCACCCCTCCACTTT	CASSPSGTANSPLHF
TRBV10-3	TRBJ2-7	TRBD2	TGTGCCATCAGTGGGGGGGGAAACGCCCAGTACGAGCAGTACTTC	CAISGGGNAQYEQYF
TRBV15	TRBJ1-5	TRBD1	TGTGCCACCAGCCCAGGGACAGGGGTCAATCAGCCCCAGCATTTT	CATSPGTGVNQPQHF